Presented here are 31 T cell receptor beta chains from one specimen sequenced in a study of CD8 T cells in ankylosing spondylitis. TCRdb independently ran MiXCR on the 5' RACE reads; one entry per CDR3 protein. The sample shows about 190,000 distinct CDR3 sequences, 13% of them seen only once. Sequenced material: blood, either unsorted or a sorted T cell fraction (not recorded which). Source of these receptors: a female donor with ankylosing spondylitis or in good health (not recorded which).

This clonotype came up many times. The rearrangement uses TRBV15 and TRBJ2-1; the D gene is possibly TRBD1 (6 bases). There are 13 residues in the CDR3. Germline V CDR1 and CDR2: LNHNV, YYDKDF (reference sequence). V was trimmed by 7 bases and J by 3 bases, leaving 10 bases between them. The DNA for the CDR3 is TGTGCCACCACCGCGGACAGCTACAATGAGCAGTTCTTC. Its translation is CATTADSYNEQFF.

About this clonotype: A much larger clone sits a single nucleotide away, making a read error possible. The chain joins TRBV6-5 to TRBJ1-1; no clear D. The CDR3 covers 11 residues. CDR1 and CDR2 from the germline V gene are MNHEY and SVGAGI. The CDR3 nucleotides read TGTGCCAGCAGTTACAACAGTGAAGCTTTCTTT. It specifies CASSYNSEAFF.

This clonotype was recorded a few times. The V and J genes are TRBV11-2 and TRBJ2-1; TRBD2 matches 11 bases. After removal of 3 bases from V and 2 bases from J, the junction contained 9 bases not matched to a gene. CDR3 length: 18 residues. Germline CDR1 is SGHAT and CDR2 is FQNNGV. CDR3: CASSFQPLAGGTYNEQFF. CDR3 DNA sequence: TGTGCCAGCAGCTTCCAACCTTTAGCGGGAGGGACCTACAATGAGCAGTTCTTC.

This clonotype was picked up many times. The chain couples TRBV25-1 to TRBJ2-2; the D gene is possibly TRBD1 (6 bases). The CDR3 has 14 residues. V lost 4 bases and J 7 bases, leaving 13 bases between the germline ends. Germline CDR1 reads MGHDK; CDR2 reads SYGVNS. The CDR3 DNA follows: TGTGCCAGCAGTGGGTATGGACAGTTCGGGGAGCTGTTTTTT. It codes for CASSGYGQFGELFF.

The chain joins TRBV10-3 to TRBJ2-7; weak D call: TRBD1 (6 bases). The germline gives CDR1 ENHRY, CDR2 SYGVKD. This CDR3 is built from 14 residues. Between the trimmed V and J ends, which lost 6 bases and 2 bases, there was a span of 14 bases. CDR3 amino acids: CAISGTQVTYEQYF. The CDR3 DNA sequence: TGTGCCATCAGCGGGACACAAGTAACCTACGAGCAGTACTTC.

This clonotype was counted at least ten times. The chain uses TRBV12-3 or TRBV12-4 and TRBJ2-7, with 8 bases that match TRBD2. V was pared by 5 bases and J by 3 bases, with 9 bases of the junction left unmatched. CDR3 length equals 15 residues. The CDR3, as DNA: TGTGCCAGCAGTCCGATTAGCGGGACTGTCTACGAGCAGTACTTC. Amino acid sequence: CASSPISGTVYEQYF.

This clonotype was seen a few times. The chain is built from TRBV24-1 and TRBJ2-2; D assignment may be TRBD1 or TRBD2 (5 bases each). Germline V gives CDR1 KGHDR, CDR2 SFDVKD. V was trimmed by 7 bases and J by 1 base, leaving 15 bases between them. The CDR3 loop spans 16 amino acids. The chain's CDR3 is CATSPNRDGNTGELFF. CDR3 nucleotide sequence: TGTGCCACCAGCCCTAATCGGGACGGGAACACCGGGGAGCTGTTTTTT.

This chain uses TRBV12-3 or TRBV12-4 with TRBJ1-2; D unclear. Trimming shortened V by 0 bases and J by 4 bases, and 12 bases separated the two germline ends. The CDR3 is 15 amino acids. The chain's CDR3 is CASSLADRPVYGYTF. The CDR3 DNA follows: TGTGCCAGCAGTTTAGCGGACCGCCCGGTCTATGGCTACACCTTC.

This chain connects TRBV18 to TRBJ2-6; maybe TRBD1 (5 bases). Germline CDR1 and CDR2: KGHSH and LQKENI. The V end lost 3 bases, the J end lost 0 bases, and 12 bases lay between the germline ends. This CDR3 spans 17 amino acids. The CDR3 protein is CASSPRQGASGANVLTF. The CDR3 DNA is TGTGCCAGCTCACCGAGGCAAGGGGCCTCTGGGGCCAACGTCCTGACTTTC.

The rearrangement uses TRBV4-3 and TRBJ2-1; D remains unclear. The CDR3 loop spans 13 amino acids. The V gene lost 5 bases and the J gene lost 8 bases, with 13 bases spanning the gap. Per germline, CDR1 LGHNA and CDR2 YSLEER. This chain's CDR3 is CASSSSSWYEQFF. DNA of the CDR3: TGCGCCAGCAGCTCTTCAAGCTGGTATGAGCAGTTCTTC.

This clonotype was seen only a few times. The DNA of the CDR3 is TGTGCCTGGAGTGTACGAAATCGGGGGCTGAGTGGGAGCACTGAAGCTTTCTTT. Residues: CAWSVRNRGLSGSTEAFF. The chain couples TRBV30 to TRBJ1-1; weak D call: TRBD1 (6 bases). The CDR3 is 18 residues long. Per the germline V gene, CDR1 is GTSNPN and CDR2 is SVGIG (reference sequence). V lost 0 bases to trimming and J lost 4 bases, with 24 bases between them.

This clonotype was seen more than once but under ten times. The V gene is TRBV5-1, the J gene TRBJ2-1; 8 bases are shared with TRBD1. V was pared by 3 bases and J by 4 bases, with 9 bases of the junction left unmatched. The CDR3 sequence is 16 residues long. Germline CDR1 is SGHRS and CDR2 is YFSETQ. DNA for the CDR3: TGCGCCAGCAGCTCGCTACCGACAGGGGCTTACAATGAGCAGTTCTTC. This encodes CASSSLPTGAYNEQFF.

In nucleotides, the CDR3 is TGCGCCAGCAGCCGCTCACCGAAATCGAACTACCGGGGCGAGCAGTACTTC. It translates to CASSRSPKSNYRGEQYF. This chain links TRBV4-3 with TRBJ2-7; maybe TRBD2 (5 bases). Germline V lookup: CDR1 LGHNA, CDR2 YSLEER. The CDR3 runs to 17 residues. V lost 4 bases and J 6 bases, leaving 25 bases between the germline ends.

In its sample, this clonotype was seen many times. This chain joins TRBV12-3 or TRBV12-4 and TRBJ1-1; 7 bases map to TRBD1. This CDR3 region has 17 residues. V dropped 5 bases and J dropped 0; count of bases not matched to a gene: 12. In nucleotides, the CDR3 is TGTGCCAGCAGTGCGATTGAGACAGGGCTGATGAACACTGAAGCTTTCTTT. Translating it yields CASSAIETGLMNTEAFF.

This clonotype was found many times. This chain's CDR3 is CASSLVSQAHTQYF. DNA for the CDR3: TGTGCCAGCAGCTTAGTTTCCCAGGCCCATACGCAGTATTTT. The chain uses TRBV7-2 and TRBJ2-3; D is undetermined. CDR3 length: 14 residues. V was cut by 1 base and J by 7 bases, with 12 bases left in between. Germline CDR1 and CDR2: SGHTA and FQGNSA.

The chain couples TRBV24-1 to TRBJ2-5, with D unclear. The germline V gene encodes CDR1 KGHDR and CDR2 SFDVKD. The CDR3 consists of 13 residues. The germline V and J ends were trimmed by 4 bases and 5 bases, with 10 bases remaining between them. The CDR3 nucleotides are TGTGCCACCAGTGACCTCCTAGGGGAGACCCAGTACTTC. Protein product: CATSDLLGETQYF.

As concerns this clonotype: Given a much more abundant clone one base away, this may be a read error. CDR3: CASSEVLLADTQYF. CDR3 in DNA: TGTGCCAGCAGTGAAGTTCTCCTCGCAGATACGCAGTATTTT. This chain connects TRBV2 to TRBJ2-3; unclear D gene. The CDR3 has 14 amino acids. In germline, CDR1 is SNHLY, CDR2 FYNNEI. Trimming took off 1 base at V and 4 bases at J, with 9 bases between the two ends.

The chain is built from TRBV2 and TRBJ1-1, with TRBD1 matching 8 bases. The CDR3 consists of 13 residues. After removal of 6 bases from V and 4 bases from J, the junction contained 4 bases not matched to a gene. In germline, CDR1 is SNHLY, CDR2 FYNNEI. The CDR3: CASREGQATEAFF. The CDR3 coding sequence is TGTGCCAGCAGGGAGGGACAGGCCACTGAAGCTTTCTTT.

This clonotype showed up many times. The CDR3 DNA follows: TGCAGTGCTAGATCCGCGACTGTAAACTATGGCTACACCTTC. Translation gives CSARSATVNYGYTF. The chain has TRBV20-1 and TRBJ1-2; D is uncertain. The CDR3 sequence is 14 residues long. V was pared by 2 bases and J by 2 bases, with 12 bases between. Germline CDR1 reads DFQATT; CDR2 reads SNEGSKA (reference sequence).

This clonotype was counted ten times or more. The rearrangement joins TRBV20-1 to TRBJ2-3, with no clear D. Trimming removed 2 bases from V and 5 bases from J, with 14 bases in between. This CDR3 comprises 14 residues. Germline CDR1 DFQATT, CDR2 SNEGSKA (reference sequence). CDR3 protein: CSARFTVTQDTQYF. As DNA, the CDR3 is TGCAGTGCTAGATTCACGGTAACCCAAGATACGCAGTATTTT.

This clonotype was counted at least ten times. The rearrangement links TRBV27 to TRBJ1-1, with D unclear. The CDR3 covers 14 residues. The germline gives CDR1 MNHEY, CDR2 SMNVEV (reference sequence). The germline V and J ends were trimmed by 8 bases and 0 bases, with 13 bases remaining between them. The CDR3 loop reads CASPPEEMNTEAFF. The CDR3 nucleotides are TGTGCCAGCCCCCCCGAAGAAATGAACACTGAAGCTTTCTTT.

This clonotype has ten or more counts. V is TRBV7-3 and J is TRBJ2-1; TRBD2 matches at 8 bases. This CDR3 is built from 16 residues. V lost 1 base and J lost 4; bases outside the gene matches: 6. The germline gives CDR1 SGHTA, CDR2 FQGTGA. The CDR3: CASSLNAGGGYNEQFF. CDR3 in DNA: TGTGCCAGCAGCTTAAACGCGGGAGGCGGGTACAATGAGCAGTTCTTC.

This clonotype was recorded at least ten times. J is TRBJ2-5 and V is TRBV7-2; no clear D gene. The CDR3 sequence is 13 residues long. The V end was cut by 3 bases, the J end by 2 bases, with 7 bases between. From germline, CDR1 is SGHTA and CDR2 FQGNSA. The CDR3 sequence: CASSFVGQETQYF. DNA for the CDR3: TGTGCCAGCAGCTTTGTGGGGCAAGAGACCCAGTACTTC. Supplemented by reference TRBV7-2 and TRBJ2-5, the full variable domain reads GAGVSQSPSNKVTEKGKDVELRCDPISGHTALYWYRQSLGQGLEFLIYFQGNSAPDKSGLPSDRFSAERTGGSVSTLTIQRTQQEDSAVYLCASSFVGQETQYFGPGTRLLVL.

The CDR3: CAGKASDNIQYF. The CDR3 bases are TGTGCCGGCAAGGCCAGCGATAACATTCAGTACTTC. The rearrangement links TRBV28 to TRBJ2-4; the D is unclear. Germline values: CDR1 MDHEN, CDR2 SYDVKM. Trimming cost V 11 bases and J 7 bases, with 15 bases left between them. CDR3 length equals 12 residues.

This clonotype was detected only once. The J gene is TRBJ1-2, the V gene TRBV20-1, with D tentatively TRBD1 (5 bases). Germline CDR1 is DFQATT and CDR2 is SNEGSKA (reference sequence). V lost 0 bases and J lost 6, with 14 bases in between. The CDR3 runs to 14 residues. The CDR3 bases are TGCAGTGCTAGAGATCCCGACAGATGGAATGGCTACACCTTC. The encoded protein is CSARDPDRWNGYTF.

Ten or more counts support this clonotype. V usage is TRBV27 and J usage is TRBJ2-7; D is unresolved. The ends were cut back, 0 bases at V and 2 bases at J, with 11 bases in the middle. The CDR3 contains 15 residues. The V gene's germline CDR1 is MNHEY and CDR2 SMNVEV (reference sequence). CDR3 in amino acids: CASSLSGPPPYEQYF. Written as DNA, the CDR3 is TGTGCCAGCAGTTTATCCGGACCTCCCCCCTACGAGCAGTACTTC.

This clonotype was counted a few times. This chain uses TRBV20-1 with TRBJ1-5, with TRBD1 matching over 7 bases. The V and J ends lost 3 bases and 3 bases, in that order; junction bases with no gene match: 2. Germline loops: CDR1 DFQATT, CDR2 SNEGSKA (reference sequence). The CDR3 consists of 13 residues. CDR3 residues: CSASRGFNQPQHF. The CDR3 coding sequence is TGCAGTGCTAGCAGGGGGTTCAATCAGCCCCAGCATTTT.

This clonotype was recorded at least ten times. The chain links TRBV20-1 to TRBJ2-1; unclear D gene. Germline-derived CDR1 and CDR2 are DFQATT and SNEGSKA (reference sequence). Trimming left V 0 bases short and J 3 bases short, with 6 bases between. The CDR3 totals 13 residues. The CDR3 region is CSARDSGYNEQFF. Here the CDR3 DNA reads TGCAGTGCTAGAGATTCCGGCTACAATGAGCAGTTCTTC.

This clonotype was detected many times. The J gene is TRBJ2-3, the V gene TRBV4-3; D possibly uses TRBD1 or TRBD2 (5 bases each). CDR3 length equals 15 residues. Deletions cut 8 bases from V and 3 bases from J, with 18 bases between. Germline V gene sequence: CDR1 LGHNA, CDR2 YSLEER. The CDR3 DNA reads as TGCGCCAGCCGCCCCTCCGGGACCATAACAGATACGCAGTATTTT. Translated: CASRPSGTITDTQYF.

V gene TRBV27 combines with J gene TRBJ2-5; TRBD2 aligns across 7 bases. The CDR3 covers 16 residues. Germline V gene data show CDR1 as MNHEY and CDR2 as SMNVEV (reference sequence). The trim removed 1 base at V and 7 bases at J, leaving 12 bases unmatched. Written as DNA, the CDR3 is TGTGCCAGCAGTTTATTTGGGTTCGGGGGGATGCGGACCCAGTACTTC. It is translated as CASSLFGFGGMRTQYF.

This clonotype was detected many times. The genes are TRBV27 and TRBJ2-7; D is ambiguous. The CDR3 has 13 amino acids. The V gene lost 4 bases and the J gene lost 1 base, with 8 bases spanning the gap. Germline V gene data show CDR1 as MNHEY and CDR2 as SMNVEV (reference sequence). In nucleotides, the CDR3 is TGTGCCAGCAGTTGGGCGCCTTCCTACGAGCAGTACTTC. Encoded protein: CASSWAPSYEQYF.